The rows below give T cell receptor beta chains drawn from one sample of a study of identical twins. TCRdb re-called the 5' RACE reads with MiXCR, one entry per CDR3 protein. The table includes about 660,000 distinct CDR3 sequences, approximately 9% detected once. These records were also assigned to another study, of yellow fever vaccine responses in identical twins.

Input material: PBMCs. The receptors here all came from a woman under 30 in good health. The CDR3 runs from the conserved cysteine through the conserved F or W. D genes are given only for firm matches. Some rows have no size entry. The others give once, few or many, or a class for an expanded clone.

D gene	V gene	clone size	J gene	CDR3 protein	CDR3 DNA
.	TRBV7-9	many	TRBJ1-5	CASSSTGQPQHF	TGTGCCAGCAGCTCCACAGGGCAGCCCCAGCATTTT
.	TRBV21-1	few	TRBJ2-7	CASSRGSYRDFSCEQYF	TGTGCCAGCAGCCGAGGGAGTTATAGGGACTTCTCCTGCGAGCAGTACTTC
.	TRBV2	.	TRBJ2-2	CATRMGQKRNTGELFF	TGTGCCACCAGAATGGGCCAGAAGCGGAACACCGGGGAGCTGTTTTTT
.	TRBV11-2	many	TRBJ2-3	CASSLAARTDTQYF	TGTGCCAGCAGCTTAGCTGCGCGCACAGATACGCAGTATTTT
TRBD1	TRBV28	.	TRBJ1-5	CASRQGQNAIWSNQPQHF	TGTGCCAGCAGGCAGGGACAGAATGCGATATGGAGCAATCAGCCCCAGCATTTT
.	TRBV7-2	few	TRBJ2-1	CASSPGTETYNEQFF	TGTGCCAGCAGCCCCGGGACTGAGACCTACAATGAGCAGTTCTTC
.	TRBV7-8	many	TRBJ1-1	CASSSGTFQAFF	TGTGCCAGCAGCTCAGGGACATTTCAAGCTTTCTTT
TRBD2	TRBV3-1	few	TRBJ2-4	CASSQGRETTKNIQYF	TGTGCCAGCAGCCAGGGGCGGGAGACGACCAAAAACATTCAGTACTTC
.	TRBV29-1	.	TRBJ1-1	CSVVRLNTEAFF	TGCAGCGTTGTACGGCTGAACACTGAAGCTTTCTTT
.	TRBV20-1	few	TRBJ2-7	CSAGAGHTLYEQYF	TGCAGTGCTGGGGCGGGACACACTCTTTACGAGCAGTACTTC
TRBD1	TRBV20-1	few	TRBJ1-2	CSASYFAPDRRISNYGYTF	TGCAGTGCTAGTTATTTTGCCCCGGACAGGAGGATCTCTAACTATGGCTACACCTTC
TRBD2	TRBV11-2	.	TRBJ2-2	CASSATKRGVLRTGELFF	TGTGCCAGCAGCGCGACTAAGCGGGGGGTATTACGGACCGGGGAGCTGTTTTTT
TRBD1	TRBV3-1	few	TRBJ1-1	CASSQRTGLGTEAFF	TGTGCCAGCAGCCAAAGGACAGGGTTGGGCACTGAAGCTTTCTTT
TRBD1	TRBV29-1	.	TRBJ1-1	CSVVGGTGVKVNTEAFF	TGCAGCGTAGTAGGGGGAACAGGGGTTAAGGTGAACACTGAAGCTTTCTTT
.	TRBV28	.	TRBJ1-1	CASTTGRTEAFF	TGTGCCAGCACGACCGGACGGACTGAAGCTTTCTTT
TRBD2	TRBV3-1	many	TRBJ2-3	CASSQDLLDLAGDTDTQYF	TGTGCCAGCAGCCAAGATCTCCTCGACCTAGCGGGGGACACAGATACGCAGTATTTT
TRBD2	TRBV7-9	.	TRBJ2-7	CASSPASGLAAYEQYF	TGTGCCAGCAGCCCAGCTTCGGGACTAGCGGCCTACGAGCAGTACTTC
TRBD1	TRBV11-2	.	TRBJ2-7	CASRQGQGYEQYF	TGTGCCAGCAGACAAGGACAGGGTTACGAGCAGTACTTC
.	TRBV20-1	few	TRBJ2-4	CSGGEGRAKNIQYF	TGCAGTGGGGGCGAAGGGAGGGCCAAAAACATTCAGTACTTC
.	TRBV6-2/TRBV6-3	many	TRBJ2-3	CASSEPDTQYF	TGTGCCAGCAGTGAACCAGATACGCAGTATTTT
.	TRBV28	.	TRBJ2-6	CASSLIVGSGSGANVLTF	TGTGCCAGCAGTTTAATTGTTGGGTCTGGCTCTGGGGCCAACGTCCTGACTTTC
.	TRBV24-1	few	TRBJ2-1	CATSDPTEYNEQFF	TGTGCCACCAGTGATCCTACAGAGTACAATGAGCAGTTCTTC
TRBD1	TRBV20-1	many	TRBJ1-1	CSALGQGARGTEAFF	TGCAGTGCTCTCGGACAGGGGGCGCGGGGCACTGAAGCTTTCTTT
.	TRBV18	many	TRBJ2-5	CASSPKETQYF	TGTGCCAGCAGCCCTAAAGAGACCCAGTACTTC
.	TRBV3-1	many	TRBJ2-7	CASTRGYEQYF	TGTGCCAGCACCCGGGGCTACGAGCAGTACTTC
.	TRBV19	.	TRBJ2-7	CASSREGAFSYEQYF	TGTGCCAGTAGTCGGGAGGGGGCGTTCTCCTACGAGCAGTACTTC
TRBD1	TRBV16	.	TRBJ2-7	CASTWTGGVGEQYF	TGTGCCAGCACCTGGACAGGGGGAGTGGGCGAGCAGTACTTC
.	TRBV18	few	TRBJ2-1	CASSPGHPNNEQFF	TGTGCCAGCTCACCAGGCCACCCAAACAATGAGCAGTTCTTC
TRBD2	TRBV20-1	few	TRBJ2-5	CSARDLAGVLETQYF	TGCAGTGCTAGAGATCTGGCGGGGGTATTAGAGACCCAGTACTTC
.	TRBV5-1	many	TRBJ2-3	CASSSWGLGNLDTQYF	TGCGCCAGCAGCTCATGGGGACTTGGAAACTTAGATACGCAGTATTTT
.	TRBV6-2/TRBV6-3	.	TRBJ2-2	CASSQTFGGSIFRSTGELFF	TGTGCCAGCAGCCAGACGTTTGGAGGGTCAATTTTTCGTTCCACCGGGGAGCTGTTTTTT
.	TRBV7-9	.	TRBJ2-3	CASSFSWGTSITDTQYF	TGTGCCAGCAGCTTTTCTTGGGGGACAAGTATCACAGATACGCAGTATTTT
.	TRBV20-1	many	TRBJ2-7	CSAQSPLAYLYEQYF	TGCAGTGCCCAGAGCCCCCTCGCCTACCTCTACGAGCAGTACTTC
TRBD2	TRBV2	.	TRBJ2-1	CALSGRVAGGPVYNEQFF	TGTGCCCTCAGCGGTCGGGTAGCGGGAGGGCCTGTGTACAATGAGCAGTTCTTC
.	TRBV7-6	few	TRBJ2-5	CASSLEGLASKETQYF	TGTGCCAGCAGCTTAGAAGGGTTAGCTAGCAAAGAGACCCAGTACTTC
TRBD2	TRBV7-8	.	TRBJ2-4	CASSLGGTIEAKNIQYF	TGTGCCAGCAGCTTAGGGGGGACTATCGAAGCCAAAAACATTCAGTACTTC
TRBD2	TRBV7-2	few	TRBJ2-5	CASSPSGRSETQYF	TGTGCCAGCAGCCCAAGCGGGAGGTCGGAGACCCAGTACTTC
TRBD1	TRBV7-4	.	TRBJ2-2	CASGKGGGNTGELFF	TGTGCCAGCGGAAAAGGGGGCGGTAACACCGGGGAGCTGTTTTTT
.	TRBV4-3	many	TRBJ2-7	CASSQELQGTYEQYF	TGCGCCAGCAGCCAGGAACTTCAGGGGACCTACGAGCAGTACTTC
TRBD1	TRBV20-1	few	TRBJ2-7	CSGSTGSNEQYF	TGCAGTGGGTCGACAGGGTCTAACGAGCAGTACTTC
TRBD2	TRBV28	many	TRBJ2-4	CASSLGQGGNIQYF	TGTGCCAGCAGTTTAGGTCAGGGAGGGAACATTCAGTACTTC
.	TRBV24-1	many	TRBJ1-2	CATSDRTADNYGYTF	TGTGCCACCAGTGACCGGACAGCAGATAACTATGGCTACACCTTC
.	TRBV5-1	many	TRBJ2-3	CASSLLTQPDTQYF	TGCGCCAGCAGCTTGCTAACGCAGCCAGATACGCAGTATTTT
.	TRBV20-1	few	TRBJ2-1	CSARSKTPPGLF	TGCAGTGCTAGATCCAAGACCCCACCTGGGCTCTTC
.	TRBV21-1	.	TRBJ1-6	CASSKERTWRSPLHF	TGTGCCAGCAGCAAAGAGAGAACTTGGAGGTCACCCCTCCACTTT
.	TRBV20-1	.	TRBJ2-1	CSARVFYRGGIGYNEQFF	TGCAGTGCTAGAGTATTCTATCGGGGCGGTATCGGCTACAATGAGCAGTTCTTC
.	TRBV7-2	few	TRBJ1-6	CATGLLAGVSPLHF	TGTGCCACGGGGCTTTTGGCAGGGGTCTCACCCCTCCACTTT
.	TRBV7-2	few	TRBJ2-1	CASSLVGPEQFF	TGTGCCAGCAGCTTAGTGGGACCCGAGCAGTTCTTC
.	TRBV6-1	.	TRBJ2-4	CASTVHIAGREGGNIQYF	TGTGCCAGCACCGTCCACATAGCAGGGCGTGAAGGAGGAAACATTCAGTACTTC
.	TRBV27	.	TRBJ2-7	CASSSGLMSYEQYF	TGTGCCAGCAGTTCGGGACTTATGTCCTACGAGCAGTACTTC
TRBD1	TRBV28	.	TRBJ2-7	CASNTKYTGQGHSYEQYF	TGTGCCAGCAACACCAAGTACACCGGACAGGGTCACTCCTACGAGCAGTACTTC
TRBD2	TRBV6-1	many	TRBJ2-7	CASSEGGGSYEQYF	TGTGCCAGCAGTGAGGGGGGGGGATCCTACGAGCAGTACTTC
TRBD2	TRBV6-2/TRBV6-3	few	TRBJ2-7	CASSYRHRLAGVAYEQYF	TGTGCCAGCAGTTACCGACATCGACTAGCGGGAGTCGCCTACGAGCAGTACTTC